This TCR beta chain was identified during a study of T cell repertoires in cytomegalovirus infection. In this sample, this clonotype turned up a few times. MiXCR, applied by TCRdb to the reads, yields one record per CDR3 protein. The sample records 680,000 or so distinct CDR3 sequences, about a third being singletons. The sequenced material came from PBMCs. This TCR was recovered from a human donor in good health (CMV status not recorded). Some clones in this sample may be carry-over from other donors' samples.

The chain's CDR3 is CASSLALTESNQPQHF. The CDR3 DNA follows: TGTGCCAGCAGTTTAGCCTTGACAGAGAGCAATCAGCCCCAGCATTTT. The V and J genes are TRBV12-3 or TRBV12-4 and TRBJ1-5; a possible D gene is TRBD1 (5 bases). Trimming took off 0 bases at V and 1 base at J, with 10 bases between the two ends. This CDR3 contains 16 residues.